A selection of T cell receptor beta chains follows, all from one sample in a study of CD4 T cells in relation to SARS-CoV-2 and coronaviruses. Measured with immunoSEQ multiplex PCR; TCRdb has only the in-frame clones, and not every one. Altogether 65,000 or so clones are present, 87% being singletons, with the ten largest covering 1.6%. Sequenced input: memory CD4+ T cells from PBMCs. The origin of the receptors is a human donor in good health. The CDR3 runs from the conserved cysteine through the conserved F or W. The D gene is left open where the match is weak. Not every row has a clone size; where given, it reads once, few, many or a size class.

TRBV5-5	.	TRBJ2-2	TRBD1	CASRQGGNTGELFF	TGTGCCAGTAGACAGGGGGGGAACACCGGGGAGCTGTTTTTT
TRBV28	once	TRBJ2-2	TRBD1	CASRSTDREAVTGELFF	TGTGCCAGCCGGTCTACGGACAGGGAAGCGGTCACCGGGGAGCTGTTTTTT
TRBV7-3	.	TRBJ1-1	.	CASSSRGGGATEAFF	TGTGCCAGCAGCTCCCGGGGCGGGGGGGCCACTGAAGCTTTCTTT
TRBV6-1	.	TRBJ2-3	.	CASSEKASLPDTQYF	TGTGCCAGCAGTGAAAAGGCCAGTTTACCAGATACGCAGTATTTT
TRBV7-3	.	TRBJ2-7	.	CASSLEGGGFYEQYF	TGTGCCAGCAGTCTAGAAGGGGGGGGCTTCTACGAGCAGTACTTC
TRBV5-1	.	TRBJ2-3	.	CASSYGASRAGDTQYF	TGCGCCAGCAGCTACGGGGCCTCCCGGGCGGGAGATACGCAGTATTTT
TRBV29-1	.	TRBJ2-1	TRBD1	CSVQRDRSYNEQFF	TGCAGCGTGCAAAGGGACAGGTCCTACAATGAGCAGTTCTTC
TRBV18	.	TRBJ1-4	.	CASSAGSTNEKLFF	TGTGCCAGCTCAGCAGGGTCAACTAATGAAAAACTGTTTTTT
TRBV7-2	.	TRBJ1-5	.	CASSLDGAQPQHF	TGTGCCAGCAGCTTAGACGGGGCCCAGCCCCAGCATTTT
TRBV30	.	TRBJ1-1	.	CASQGRGTEAFF	TGTGCCTCTCAGGGTAGGGGCACTGAAGCTTTCTTT
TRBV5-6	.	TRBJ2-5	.	CASSLRGIPGEETQYF	TGTGCCAGCAGCTTGAGGGGCATACCGGGAGAAGAGACCCAGTACTTC
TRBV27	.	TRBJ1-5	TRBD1	CASSQGQGYQPQHF	TGTGCCAGCAGTCAGGGACAGGGGTACCAGCCCCAGCATTTT
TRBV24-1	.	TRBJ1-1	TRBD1	CATGGSGGDTEAFF	TGTGCCACCGGGGGGTCAGGGGGTGATACTGAAGCTTTCTTT
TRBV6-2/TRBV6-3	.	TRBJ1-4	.	CASSYSQTAGEANEKLFF	TGTGCCAGCAGTTACTCGCAAACCGCAGGGGAGGCTAATGAAAAACTGTTTTTT
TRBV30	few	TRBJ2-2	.	CAWKSDPFVGELFF	TGTGCCTGGAAATCAGACCCTTTTGTCGGGGAGCTGTTTTTT
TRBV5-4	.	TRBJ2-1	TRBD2	CASSLTSLAGGPHEQFF	TGTGCCAGCAGCTTGACCTCACTAGCGGGGGGCCCCCATGAGCAGTTCTTC
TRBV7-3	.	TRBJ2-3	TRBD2	CASSSGLVAGDTQYF	TGTGCCAGCAGTTCCGGACTAGTAGCAGGAGATACGCAGTATTTT
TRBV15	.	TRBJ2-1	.	CATSVTRELVNEQFF	TGTGCCACCAGCGTAACTCGGGAGCTAGTGAATGAGCAGTTCTTC
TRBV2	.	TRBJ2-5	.	CASSRETQYF	TGTGCCAGCAGTCGAGAGACCCAGTACTTC
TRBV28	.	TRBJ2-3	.	CASSSPMQGTDTQYF	TGTGCCAGCAGCAGCCCGATGCAGGGCACAGATACGCAGTATTTT
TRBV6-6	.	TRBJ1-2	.	CASRLTDYGYTF	TGTGCCAGCAGACTTACAGACTATGGCTACACCTTC
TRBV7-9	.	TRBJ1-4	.	CASSFVQGEKLFF	TGTGCCAGCAGCTTTGTACAGGGTGAAAAACTGTTTTTT
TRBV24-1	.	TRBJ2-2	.	CATGRNAGELFF	TGTGCCACAGGCAGGAACGCCGGGGAGCTGTTTTTT
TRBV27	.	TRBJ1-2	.	CASSSGSYGYTF	TGTGCCAGCAGTTCAGGGTCCTATGGCTACACCTTC
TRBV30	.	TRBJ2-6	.	CAWRVSGANVLTF	TGTGCCTGGAGGGTTTCGGGGGCCAACGTCCTGACTTTC